This TCR beta chain was obtained from a study of CD8 T cells in ankylosing spondylitis (dated by TCRdb to the late 2010s). In terms of the full investigation: To find TCR variants linked to disease, the study profiled T cell receptor beta repertoires in ankylosing spondylitis patients and healthy donors. The full study cohort comprised about 23 ankylosing spondylitis patients and 110 or so healthy donors. Peripheral blood was sampled, and synovial fluid was additionally collected from ankylosing spondylitis patients. Paper-wide results and their limitations: The disease-linked clones had a CD8+ phenotype and were found at relatively low frequencies in peripheral blood. A TCR beta motif made up of about eight highly homologous amino acid variants appeared to be characteristic of blood from ankylosing spondylitis patients. According to the report, matched synovial fluid samples from ankylosing spondylitis patients were significantly enriched for the disease-linked clones. Some of the motif variants had been reported before in the synovial fluid and blood of reactive arthritis patients, a finding that suggests common disease-initiation mechanisms.

TCRdb lists the instrument as Illumina HiSeq 2500. Quantitative 5'-RACE with molecular barcodes was used to prepare TCR beta libraries. As for the original processing: To identify disease-linked TCR variants, a new computational method was used, one built on a probabilistic model of VDJ rearrangement. Starting from the raw public reads, TCRdb applied fastp trimming at Q25, assembled clones with MiXCR and retained in-frame beta chains. Entries are consolidated by CDR3 protein sequence, retaining the most common genes and DNA. Clone size and V and J calls follow TCRdb, not the original study. In this sample the table shows 350,000 to 550,000 distinct CDR3 sequences, roughly a quarter of which occur a single time. The ten largest clones represent about 0.89% of the sample. The table lists this clonotype with a few counts. The antigen this receptor binds is unknown. Base qualities are not provided; no much larger clone lies one nucleotide away.

CDR3 length: 12 amino acids, cysteine to phenylalanine. Of all the DNA, just the CDR3 is kept, 36 bases in frame from base 1. V and J lose 4 bases and 5 bases, and a span of 7 bases separates them. CDR1 and CDR2, looked up from the germline V gene, are SGHAT and FQNNGV. What was sequenced was blood, either unsorted or a sorted T cell fraction (not recorded which). The sequence was obtained from a male donor with ankylosing spondylitis. The sequence is built from TRBV11-2 and TRBJ2-3; the D gene assignment is ambiguous. The nucleotides read TGTGCCAGCAGCTCGGTCGGAGATACGCAGTATTTT. It translates as CASSSVGDTQYF.